Each of the 23 T cell receptor beta chains below was sequenced from the same sample in a study of neurological immune-mediated disorders. TCRdb redid the calling of the 5' RACE reads with MiXCR, one entry per CDR3 protein. The sample lists about 30,000 distinct CDR3 sequences, about 16% occurring once. The sequenced material came from PBMCs. The receptors were sampled from a man between 70 and 80 years old in good health.

This clonotype occurred many times. The chain combines TRBV10-3 with TRBJ1-2, with D unclear. CDR1 ENHRY and CDR2 SYGVKD come from the germline V gene. This CDR3 comprises 13 residues. Trimming cost V 5 bases and J 3 bases, with 10 bases left between them. CDR3 coding DNA: TGTGCCATCAGTCCCACAATCGACTATGGCTACACCTTC. Translation: CAISPTIDYGYTF.

Of note for this clonotype: In this CDR3 the conserved last residue, phenylalanine or tryptophan, is missing, so a read error is likely. This chain uses TRBV9 with TRBJ2-7; no reliable D call. Trimming shortened V by 5 bases and J by 6 bases, and 18 bases separated the two germline ends. In germline, CDR1 is SGDLS, CDR2 YYNGEE. The CDR3 spans 14 residues. The CDR3 nucleotides are TGTGCCAGCAGTGCCTACCCAACAAATCCCGAGCAGTACTTA. It yields the protein CASSAYPTNPEQYL.

At least ten counts were recorded for this clonotype. The V gene is TRBV5-1, the J gene TRBJ2-5, with 7 bases matching TRBD2. Germline assignment: CDR1 SGHRS and CDR2 YFSETQ. The CDR3 sequence is 13 residues long. Trimming removed 1 base from V and 4 bases from J; junction bases left unmatched: 1. The CDR3 sequence is CASSLTGGETQYF. CDR3 DNA sequence: TGCGCCAGCAGCTTGACGGGGGGAGAGACCCAGTACTTC.

This clonotype was seen ten or more times. The chain joins TRBV20-1 to TRBJ2-7; a weak D match, TRBD2 (5 bases). The germline gives CDR1 DFQATT, CDR2 SNEGSKA (reference sequence). V gave up 0 bases and J gave up 2 bases, with 8 bases separating them. The CDR3 extends over 13 amino acids. The CDR3 protein is CSAREDSTYEQYF. In DNA, the CDR3 is TGCAGTGCTAGAGAGGACTCAACCTACGAGCAGTACTTC.

On this clonotype: One end of the junction fails to match germline, which may point to a read error. The rearrangement links TRBV10-3 to TRBJ2-1; possible D gene TRBD1, 6 bases. CDR1 is ENHRY and CDR2 is SYGVKD in the germline V gene. There are 14 residues in the CDR3. The CDR3 region is CAISVEGGYNEQFF. For the CDR3, the DNA is TGTGCAATCAGTGTTGAAGGGGGCTACAATGAGCAGTTCTTC.

This clonotype was found many times. The chain combines TRBV28 with TRBJ2-3; maybe TRBD1 (5 bases). There are 19 residues in the CDR3. From germline, CDR1 is MDHEN and CDR2 SYDVKM. Trimming shortened V by 8 bases and J by 5 bases, and 32 bases separated the two germline ends. CDR3 bases: TGTGCCAGCGGACAAGGGCGGAAGAAAAATAACCTATTCGTAGATACGCAGTATTTT. It specifies CASGQGRKKNNLFVDTQYF.

This clonotype was seen a single time. V usage is TRBV11-2 and J usage is TRBJ2-1, with D possibly being TRBD1 (5 bases). This CDR3 is built from 16 residues. V was trimmed by 0 bases and J by 6 bases, leaving 15 bases between them. Germline V lookup: CDR1 SGHAT, CDR2 FQNNGV. The CDR3 DNA reads as TGTGCCAGCAGCTTAGAGCAAAGGGGCTTGGGCAATGAGCAGTTCTTC. Its protein is CASSLEQRGLGNEQFF. Combining the CDR3 with reference TRBV11-2 and TRBJ2-1 gives the whole variable domain EAGVAQSPRYKIIEKRQSVAFWCNPISGHATLYWYQQILGQGPKLLIQFQNNGVVDDSQLPKDRFSAERLKGVDSTLKIQPAKLEDSAVYLCASSLEQRGLGNEQFFGPGTRLTVL.

The sample holds many counts of this clonotype. The rearrangement joins TRBV5-1 to TRBJ2-2, with a weak D call TRBD2 (6 bases). Germline CDR1 SGHRS, CDR2 YFSETQ. The CDR3 spans 14 residues. Trimming removed 4 bases at V and 7 bases at J, with 14 bases between. The CDR3 coding sequence is TGCGCCAGCAGCCGGTCCCCCGGGGGCGGGGAGCTGTTTTTT. It codes for CASSRSPGGGELFF.

This clonotype was observed at least ten times. The gene calls are TRBV5-1 and TRBJ1-1, with 9 bases identical to TRBD1. CDR3 length: 16 amino acids. Trimming cost V 0 bases and J 3 bases; bases outside gene matches: 6. In germline, CDR1 is SGHRS, CDR2 YFSETQ. The CDR3 DNA reads as TGCGCCAGCAGCTTGGCCTTGGGACAGGGTCACACTGAAGCTTTCTTT. It encodes CASSLALGQGHTEAFF.

The chain is built from TRBV30 and TRBJ2-1; 8 bases are a match to TRBD1. The CDR3 length is 15 residues. Germline V gene lookup returns CDR1 GTSNPN and CDR2 SVGIG (reference sequence). J was trimmed by 7 bases and V by 1 base; bases with no gene match: 9. CDR3 protein: CAWSATGAGSNEQFF. CDR3 coding DNA: TGTGCCTGGAGTGCGACAGGGGCGGGGAGTAATGAGCAGTTCTTC.

This clonotype was found many times. This chain uses TRBV9 with TRBJ2-2, with TRBD2 matching over 11 bases. CDR1 and CDR2 from the germline V gene are SGDLS and YYNGEE. The J segment lost 4 bases and the V segment lost 4 bases, leaving 12 bases of the junction unmatched. This CDR3 region has 18 residues. The chain's CDR3 is CASSTPAGLAGITGELFF. The CDR3 DNA follows: TGTGCCAGCAGCACGCCCGCAGGACTAGCGGGCATCACCGGGGAGCTGTTTTTT. The full variable domain, with the rest looked up from reference TRBV9 and TRBJ2-2, is DSGVTQTPKHLITATGQRVTLRCSPRSGDLSVYWYQQSLDQGLQFLIQYYNGEERAKGNILERFSAQQFPDLHSELNLSSLELGDSALYFCASSTPAGLAGITGELFFGEGSRLTVL.

Regarding this clonotype: A single base separates this from a much larger clone, so it may be a read error. V and J are TRBV11-2 and TRBJ2-7; maybe TRBD1 (6 bases). The V gene's germline CDR1 is SGHAT and CDR2 FQNNGV. The CDR3 runs to 14 residues. Here the CDR3 reads CASGLQGPSYEQYF. The CDR3 nucleotides are TGTGCCAGCGGCTTACAGGGCCCCTCCTACGAGCAGTACTTC.

This clonotype was counted at least ten times. This chain connects TRBV15 to TRBJ2-1, with TRBD1 matching 10 bases. V was clipped by 2 bases and J by 10 bases; unmatched bases: 11. Looked up from germline, CDR1 is LNHNV and CDR2 is YYDKDF (reference sequence). The CDR3 has 16 amino acids. CDR3 nucleotides: TGTGCCACCAGCAGACTCTCCGGGACAGGGGCTTTCGAGCAGTTCTTC. This codes for CATSRLSGTGAFEQFF.

This clonotype was recorded many times. The chain is built from TRBV7-2 and TRBJ2-1; TRBD1 agrees at 12 bases. The CDR3 is 15 residues long. V lost 4 bases and J lost 8; bases outside the gene matches: 6. Germline CDR1 SGHTA, CDR2 FQGNSA. CDR3 region: CASSSGTGGRDEQFF. As DNA, the CDR3 is TGTGCCAGCAGCTCTGGGACAGGGGGCCGGGATGAGCAGTTCTTC.

This clonotype was seen at least ten times. The chain combines TRBV14 with TRBJ2-1, with D perhaps matching TRBD1 or TRBD2 (5 bases each). CDR1 SGHDN and CDR2 FVKESK come from the germline V gene. The CDR3 loop spans 13 amino acids. Trimming cost V 4 bases and J 12 bases, with 16 bases left between them. CDR3 sequence (DNA): TGTGCCAGCAGCCGCGGCAGGGCGGGTTTGCAGTTCTTC. As protein: CASSRGRAGLQFF.

This clonotype was observed at least ten times. The CDR3 is CASSLGRNYKYNEQFF. CDR3 nucleotide sequence: TGTGCCAGCAGCTTAGGGCGAAACTACAAATACAATGAGCAGTTCTTC. The V and J genes are TRBV13 and TRBJ2-1; D ambiguous. Per germline, CDR1 PRHDT and CDR2 FYEKMQ (reference sequence). This CDR3 has 16 amino acids. V lost 0 bases, J lost 4 bases, and 13 bases lay in between.

This clonotype was observed many times. This sequence joins TRBV20-1 and TRBJ2-1, with D perhaps TRBD2 (6 bases). Germline CDR1 and CDR2: DFQATT and SNEGSKA (reference sequence). This CDR3 region has 12 residues. The V end lost 1 base, the J end lost 9 bases, and 10 bases lay between the germline ends. Written as DNA, the CDR3 is TGCAGTGCTAGAGTGGAGGGCGGTGAGCAGTTCTTC. As protein: CSARVEGGEQFF.

About this clonotype itself: Mismatch with germline at one junction end may stem from a read error. The chain has TRBV10-3 and TRBJ2-1, with D possibly called TRBD1 or TRBD2 (5 bases each). Germline CDR1 is ENHRY and CDR2 is SYGVKD. This CDR3 is 15 amino acids long. The CDR3 nucleotides read TGTGCCATCATCGTACTAGGGGAGCTCGGAAATGAGCAGTTTTTC. The encoded protein is CAIIVLGELGNEQFF.

This clonotype was seen more than once but under ten times. The V and J genes are TRBV20-1 and TRBJ2-7; 12 bases agree with TRBD2. The V gene's germline CDR1 is DFQATT and CDR2 SNEGSKA (reference sequence). This CDR3 contains 16 residues. Trimming cost V 1 base and J 4 bases; bases outside gene matches: 8. The CDR3, as DNA: TGCAGTGCTAGAGGGTCTAGCGGGGGGGGTGCGTACGAGCAGTACTTC. This gives the protein CSARGSSGGGAYEQYF.

This clonotype appeared many times. V gene TRBV5-1 combines with J gene TRBJ2-5; no clear D. Germline assignment: CDR1 SGHRS and CDR2 YFSETQ. This CDR3 has 15 residues. V shed 4 bases and J shed 0 bases, with 13 bases lying between them. This CDR3 reads CASSPRTVYQETQYF. CDR3 DNA: TGCGCCAGCAGCCCCAGGACGGTGTACCAAGAGACCCAGTACTTC.

This clonotype was counted many times. The V call is TRBV10-3, the J call TRBJ1-2; D call uncertain. Trimming stripped 4 bases from V and 4 bases from J, with 13 bases between. This CDR3 comprises 14 residues. In germline, CDR1 is ENHRY, CDR2 SYGVKD. In DNA form, the CDR3 reads TGTGCCATCAGTGCTCTTGCAGAGACCTATGGCTACACCTTC. It specifies CAISALAETYGYTF.

This clonotype was observed many times. This sequence joins TRBV15 and TRBJ1-5; 8 bases fit TRBD1. V lost 4 bases, J lost 5 bases, and 7 bases stayed unmatched. CDR3 size: 15 residues. The germline CDR1 and CDR2 sequences are LNHNV and YYDKDF (reference sequence). The CDR3 loop reads CATSKDRVPDQPQHF. The CDR3 coding sequence is TGTGCCACCAGCAAGGACAGGGTGCCCGATCAGCCCCAGCATTTT.

To note about this clonotype: A much larger clone differs from this one at a single base, so this may be a read error. The chain combines TRBV27 with TRBJ1-4; possibly TRBD1 for D (5 bases). The ends were cut back, 5 bases at V and 3 bases at J, with 10 bases in the middle. This CDR3 has 14 amino acids. CDR1 is MNHEY and CDR2 is SMNVEV in the germline V gene (reference sequence). As DNA, the CDR3 is TGTGCCAGCAGTCGGGGGGAAGCTAATGAAAAACTGTTTTTT. This translates into CASSRGEANEKLFF.